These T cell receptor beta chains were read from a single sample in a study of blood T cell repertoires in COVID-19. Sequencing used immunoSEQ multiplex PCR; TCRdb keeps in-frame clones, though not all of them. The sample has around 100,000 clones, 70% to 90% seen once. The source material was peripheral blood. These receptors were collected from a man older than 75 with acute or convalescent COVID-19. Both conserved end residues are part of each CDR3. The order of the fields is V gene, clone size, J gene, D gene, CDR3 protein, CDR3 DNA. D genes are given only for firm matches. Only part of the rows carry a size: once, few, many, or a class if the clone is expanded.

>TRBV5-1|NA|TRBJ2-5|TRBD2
CASSPRTSGRRGETQYF
TGCGCCAGCAGCCCGCGGACTAGCGGACGGCGGGGAGAGACCCAGTACTTC
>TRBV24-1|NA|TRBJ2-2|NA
CATDDSQNTGELFF
TGTGCCACAGACGACAGCCAGAACACCGGGGAGCTGTTTTTT
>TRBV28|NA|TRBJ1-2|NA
CASSQPGDNYGYTF
TGTGCCAGCAGTCAACCGGGGGATAACTATGGCTACACCTTC
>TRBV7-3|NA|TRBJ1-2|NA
CASSLTGQSKTF
TGTGCCAGCAGCTTAACAGGACAGTCTAAAACCTTC
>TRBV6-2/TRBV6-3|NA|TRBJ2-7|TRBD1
CASSTRRGTGNSYEQYF
TGTGCCAGCAGTACGCGACGCGGGACAGGGAACTCCTACGAGCAGTACTTC
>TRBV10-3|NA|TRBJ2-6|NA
CAITAGANVLTF
TGTGCCATCACGGCTGGGGCCAACGTCCTGACTTTC
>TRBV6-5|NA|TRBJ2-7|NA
CATKDSTYEQYF
TGTGCCACTAAGGACAGTACCTACGAGCAGTACTTC
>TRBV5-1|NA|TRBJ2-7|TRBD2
CASKLREGYEQYF
TGCGCCAGTAAGCTTCGGGAGGGGTACGAGCAGTACTTC
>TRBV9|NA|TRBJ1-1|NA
CASSVMTGNTEAFF
TGTGCCAGCAGCGTGATGACAGGGAACACTGAAGCTTTCTTT
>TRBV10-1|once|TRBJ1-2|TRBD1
CASSESKGLDRAEEYGYTF
TGCGCCAGCAGTGAGTCGAAGGGGCTAGACAGGGCGGAGGAATATGGCTACACCTTC
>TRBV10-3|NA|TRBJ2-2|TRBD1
CAISTTGGNTGELFF
TGTGCCATCAGTACCACAGGGGGCAACACCGGGGAGCTGTTTTTT
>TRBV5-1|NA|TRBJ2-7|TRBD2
CASSSPGKREDYEQYF
TGCGCCAGCAGCTCGCCTGGTAAGCGGGAGGACTACGAGCAGTACTTC
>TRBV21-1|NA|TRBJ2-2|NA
CASSKGVWRDYKHTGELFF
TGTGCCAGCAGCAAAGGGGTCTGGAGGGACTACAAACACACCGGGGAGCTGTTTTTT
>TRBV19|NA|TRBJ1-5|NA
CASSESTGAIGNQPQHF
TGTGCCAGTAGTGAGTCGACAGGCGCTATAGGCAATCAGCCCCAGCATTTT
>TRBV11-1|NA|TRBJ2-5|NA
CASSASPGDQETQYF
TGTGCCAGCAGCGCGAGCCCAGGGGATCAAGAGACCCAGTACTTC
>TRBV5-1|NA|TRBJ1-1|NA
CASSLVAGASGEAFF
TGCGCCAGCAGCTTGGTGGCCGGAGCCTCGGGTGAAGCTTTCTTT
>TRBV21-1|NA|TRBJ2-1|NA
CASSKGANEQFF
TGTGCCAGCAGCAAAGGGGCGAATGAGCAGTTCTTC
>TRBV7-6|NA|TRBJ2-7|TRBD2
CASSARTSGSYEQYF
TGTGCCAGCAGCGCCCGGACTAGCGGTTCCTACGAGCAGTACTTC
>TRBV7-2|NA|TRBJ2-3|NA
CASSPRDSRGYYTQYF
TGTGCCAGCAGCCCTAGGGACTCCCGGGGTTATTATACGCAGTATTTT
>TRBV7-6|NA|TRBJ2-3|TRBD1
CASSLSLDRVDTQYF
TGTGCCAGCAGCTTATCTCTGGACAGGGTGGATACGCAGTATTTT
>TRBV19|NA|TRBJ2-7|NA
CASTDTKYEQYF
TGTGCCAGTACCGACACCAAATACGAGCAGTACTTC
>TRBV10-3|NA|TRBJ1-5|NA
CAISADSNQPQHF
TGTGCCATCAGTGCGGACTCCAATCAGCCCCAGCATTTT
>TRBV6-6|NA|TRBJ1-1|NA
CASSYTVNTEAFF
TGTGCCAGCAGTTACACAGTGAACACTGAAGCTTTCTTT
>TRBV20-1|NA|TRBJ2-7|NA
CSASSSSYEQYF
TGCAGTGCTAGTAGTAGCTCCTACGAGCAGTACTTC
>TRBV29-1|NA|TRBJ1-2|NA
CSVEVKTSGYTF
TGCAGCGTTGAAGTTAAGACAAGCGGCTACACCTTC
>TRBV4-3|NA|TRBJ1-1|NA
CASSVYSPLTLGNTEAFF
TGCGCCAGCAGCGTATACAGCCCCTTAACCCTGGGGAACACTGAAGCTTTCTTT
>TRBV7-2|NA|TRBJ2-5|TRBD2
CASSSSAGVQETQYF
TGTGCCAGCAGCTCCTCAGCGGGAGTCCAAGAGACCCAGTACTTC
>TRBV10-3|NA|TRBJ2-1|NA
CATRPTGDEQFF
TGTGCCACCAGACCCACCGGGGATGAGCAGTTCTTC
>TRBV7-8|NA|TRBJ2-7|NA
CASSLGAGVYEQYF
TGTGCCAGCAGCTTAGGGGCCGGGGTGTACGAGCAGTACTTC
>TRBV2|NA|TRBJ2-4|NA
CASRATSAKNIQYF
TGTGCCAGCAGGGCGACATCAGCCAAAAACATTCAGTACTTC
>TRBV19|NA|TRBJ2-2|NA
CASSIPVSGELFF
TGTGCCAGTAGTATCCCGGTGTCCGGGGAGCTGTTTTTT
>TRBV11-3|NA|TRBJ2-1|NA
CASSLEPFGANNEQFF
TGTGCCAGCAGCTTAGAACCCTTTGGGGCCAACAATGAGCAGTTCTTC
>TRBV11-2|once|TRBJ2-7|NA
CASSRGYEQYF
TGTGCCAGCAGCCGGGGATACGAGCAGTACTTC
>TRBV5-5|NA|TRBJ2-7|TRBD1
CASSRNWDSRYEQYF
TGTGCCAGCAGCCGGAACTGGGACAGCCGCTACGAGCAGTACTTC
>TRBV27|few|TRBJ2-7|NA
CASSPSTSSYEQYF
TGTGCCAGCAGTCCGTCGACTAGCTCCTACGAGCAGTACTTC
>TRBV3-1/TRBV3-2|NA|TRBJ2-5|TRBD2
CASSQVQLAEETQYF
TGTGCCAGCAGCCAAGTTCAACTAGCGGAAGAGACCCAGTACTTC
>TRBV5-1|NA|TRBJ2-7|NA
CASSFGRRAAEQYF
TGCGCCAGCAGCTTCGGTCGCAGGGCGGCTGAGCAGTACTTC
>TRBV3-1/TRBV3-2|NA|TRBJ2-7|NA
CASSPYTQGIDEQYF
TGTGCCAGCAGCCCGTATACTCAGGGGATCGACGAGCAGTACTTC
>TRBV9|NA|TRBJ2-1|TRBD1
CASSAGTGGHYNEQFF
TGTGCCAGCAGCGCCGGGACAGGGGGCCACTACAATGAGCAGTTCTTC
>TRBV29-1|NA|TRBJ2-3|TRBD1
CSGTPGQGSDTQYF
TGCAGCGGCACTCCGGGACAGGGGTCGGATACGCAGTATTTT
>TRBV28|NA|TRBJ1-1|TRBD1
CASGSGTVEAFF
TGTGCCAGCGGATCCGGGACAGTCGAAGCTTTCTTT
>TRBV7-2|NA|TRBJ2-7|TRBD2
CASSSGGAWEQYF
TGTGCCAGCAGCTCCGGGGGGGCGTGGGAGCAGTACTTC